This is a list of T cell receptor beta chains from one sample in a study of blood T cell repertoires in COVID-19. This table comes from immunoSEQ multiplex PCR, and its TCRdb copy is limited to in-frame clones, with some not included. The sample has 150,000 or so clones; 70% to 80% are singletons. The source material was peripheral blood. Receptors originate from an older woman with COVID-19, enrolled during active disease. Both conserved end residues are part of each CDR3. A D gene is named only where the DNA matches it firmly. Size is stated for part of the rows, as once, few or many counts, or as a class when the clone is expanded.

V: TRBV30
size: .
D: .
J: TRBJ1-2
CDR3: CAWSQGSTPGYTF
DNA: TGTGCCTGGAGTCAGGGGAGTACCCCTGGCTACACCTTC

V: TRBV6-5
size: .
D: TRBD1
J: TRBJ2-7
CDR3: CASNDRGRDYEQYF
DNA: TGTGCCAGCAACGACAGGGGAAGAGACTACGAGCAGTACTTC

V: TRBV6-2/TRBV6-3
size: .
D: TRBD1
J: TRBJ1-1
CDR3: CASSWQGAAFF
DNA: TGTGCCAGCAGTTGGCAGGGGGCAGCTTTCTTT

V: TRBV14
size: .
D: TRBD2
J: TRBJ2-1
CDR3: CASSHLARLAGPNEQFF
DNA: TGTGCCAGCAGCCATCTCGCGAGACTAGCGGGGCCAAATGAGCAGTTCTTC

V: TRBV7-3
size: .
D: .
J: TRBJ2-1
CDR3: CASSLTGQGKINEQFF
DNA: TGTGCCAGCAGCTTAACGGGGCAGGGAAAGATCAATGAGCAGTTCTTC

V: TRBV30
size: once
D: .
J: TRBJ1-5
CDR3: CAWSQLGGRNQPQHF
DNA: TGTGCCTGGAGCCAGTTAGGGGGACGCAATCAGCCCCAGCATTTT

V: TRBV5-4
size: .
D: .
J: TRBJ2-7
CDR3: CVAQGAGNEQYF
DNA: TGTGTCGCACAAGGGGCAGGGAACGAGCAGTACTTC

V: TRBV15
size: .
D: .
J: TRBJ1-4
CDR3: CATSRDLTDNEKLFF
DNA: TGTGCCACCAGCAGAGATTTGACAGATAATGAAAAACTGTTTTTT

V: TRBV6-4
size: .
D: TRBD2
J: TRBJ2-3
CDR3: CASSDAVTSGPDTQYF
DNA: TGTGCCAGCAGTGACGCAGTAACTAGCGGCCCGGATACGCAGTATTTT

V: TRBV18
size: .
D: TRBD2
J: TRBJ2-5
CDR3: CASSRTSGVQETQYF
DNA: TGTGCCAGCTCCCGGACTAGCGGGGTCCAAGAGACCCAGTACTTC

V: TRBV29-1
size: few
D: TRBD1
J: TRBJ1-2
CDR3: CSAGGSRGYTF
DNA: TGCAGCGCAGGGGGCTCGCGAGGCTACACCTTC